Detailed here is one T cell receptor (beta chain). Its recognized antigen is unknown. Base qualities were left out, and no much larger clone turns up one base away. In light of the paper, this sample's time point label describes: baseline before first vaccination. The label giving this sample's treatment or condition can be read as: meningococcal conjugate vaccine given as trial control. The vaccinee samples were drawn from two UK trials, COV001 and COV002, one of which was a single-blind randomized controlled phase 2/3 trial testing AZD1222 (ChAdOx1 nCoV-19) in healthy adults. Trial participant PBMC samples were collected at day 0 and day 28 after the second dose for TCRbeta chain sequencing. Inclusive of the bounding cysteine and phenylalanine, the CDR3 is 14 residues long. Only CDR3 DNA is held: 42 bases, read in frame from base 1. In the germline V gene (reference sequence), CDR1 corresponds to SGHNT and CDR2 to YYREEE. V was cut back by 4 bases and J by 3 bases, leaving a gap of 13 bases between them.

This sample was taken from a study of T cell responses to AZD1222 COVID-19 vaccine (dated by TCRdb to the early 2020s). General notes on the study: TCR sequencing was performed for some 250 trial participants, of whom some 200 were given two doses of AZD1222 and 26 were given two doses of MenACWY control vaccine. Enrollment into the trials was organized by age into subgroups of 18-55, 56-69 and 70-plus years, and those subgroups contained approximately 160, 26 and 62 TCR-sequenced participants, respectively. Overall study outcomes, separate from this receptor: Because no day 14 peak-response samples were available, the repertoires could be characterized only after the peak T cell response. A significant rise in spike-specific TCR breadth and depth was observed after two AZD1222 doses relative to day 0 and relative to MenACWY recipients. Conclusions about previously exposed vaccinees are limited, since just a handful of AZD1222 recipients were seropositive for SARS-CoV-2 at baseline. Nearly half of unique spike-specific TCRs reportedly recognized epitopes outside regions mutated in the B.1.351 and B.1.1.7 variants. Participants were mostly white British and included more females than males, and it was suggested by the authors that clonal diversity may have been underestimated. CD4 TCRs associated with the vaccine covered the entire spike protein, and the dominant responses were in regions 160-218 and 743-854. In the small 56-69-year group, the increase in depth fell short of significance, most likely because of low power.

The CDR3 regions of human TCRbeta chains were subjected to immunosequencing. The study's own analysis went as follows. Repertoire TCRs were checked for matches against a reference library of SARS-CoV-2-specific TCRs that had been generated using the MIRA antigen-specificity platform. Breadth was defined as the fraction of unique TCRs that were SARS-CoV-2-associated, and depth was defined as the fraction of total T cells that were SARS-CoV-2-associated. Using the MIRA data, every spike-specific TCR was mapped to the spike region that the TCR reacted to and assigned to either a CD4 or a CD8 class. Log10-transformed breadth and depth values were compared by one-way ANOVA with Sidak's multiple comparisons tests. Held by TCRdb, this immuneACCESS table contains in-frame sequences only and omits some clones. Under half of the omission traces to an unresolved V gene where checked; the cause of the rest is unknown. The DNA was the basis for D and trimming; V, J and clone size are from that table. Within this sample are roughly 130,000 clones, with roughly 88% of them counted one time only. Of the sample, approximately 18% falls within the top ten clones.

This chain joins TRBV5-4 to TRBJ1-1; no D gene call is confident. Specimen: peripheral blood, collected on day 0 of MenACWY control vaccination. The sequence was collected from an adult in good health. The sequenced DNA is TGTGCCAGCAGCGCAGTCATTGGGGACACTGAAGCTTTCTTT. This translates into CASSAVIGDTEAFF.